These T cell receptor beta chains were read from a single sample in a study of OX40 agonist ivuxolimab in advanced cancers. Only in-frame clones appear in the TCRdb table, and some are missing; sequencing was by immunoSEQ multiplex PCR. The sample holds approximately 82,000 clones, 70% to 90% seen once. Material: CD4+ or CD8+ T cells sorted from blood, obtained in a trial of the OX40 agonist ivuxolimab. These receptors were collected from an adult with an advanced solid tumor such as melanoma, head and neck, liver or kidney cancer. Each CDR3 is given with its conserved first and last residue. D genes are given only for firm matches. Only some rows state a clone size, as once, few, many or a class for expanded clones.

abundance,j_gene,v_gene,d_gene,CDR3aa,CDR3nt
-,TRBJ1-4,TRBV5-5,-,CASSLTGWDEKLFF,TGTGCCAGCAGCCTGACAGGTTGGGATGAAAAACTGTTTTTT
few,TRBJ2-7,TRBV10-3,-,CAISESLDEQYF,TGTGCCATCAGTGAGTCGCTAGACGAGCAGTACTTC
-,TRBJ1-1,TRBV29-1,TRBD1,CSVGQYSEAFF,TGCAGCGTGGGACAGTATTCCGAAGCTTTCTTT
-,TRBJ1-4,TRBV5-1,-,CASSLAPGVTSENEKLFF,TGCGCCAGCAGCTTGGCTCCGGGGGTGACTAGCGAAAATGAAAAACTGTTTTTT
-,TRBJ2-2,TRBV2,-,CASSEISPRAGGLFF,TGTGCCAGCAGTGAAATCAGTCCACGGGCCGGAGGGCTGTTTTTT
-,TRBJ1-1,TRBV4-2,-,CASSLEFGTEAFF,TGTGCCAGCAGCCTTGAGTTTGGCACTGAAGCTTTCTTT
-,TRBJ2-3,TRBV11-3,-,CASSLRGGTQYF,TGTGCCAGCAGCCTTCGAGGCGGTACGCAGTATTTT
-,TRBJ2-5,TRBV4-2,TRBD2,CASSQSSGQETQYF,TGTGCCAGCAGCCAATCTAGCGGCCAAGAGACCCAGTACTTC
-,TRBJ1-1,TRBV18,-,CASSPTGGREAFF,TGTGCCAGCTCACCGACAGGTGGGAGGGAAGCTTTCTTT
-,TRBJ1-2,TRBV9,-,CASSARDNYGYTF,TGTGCCAGCAGCGCCCGAGACAACTATGGCTACACCTTC
-,TRBJ2-7,TRBV7-6,-,CASSLVWTDEQYF,TGTGCCAGCAGCTTAGTTTGGACCGACGAGCAGTACTTC
-,TRBJ1-6,TRBV9,-,CASSVYREGSPLHF,TGTGCCAGCAGCGTGTACAGGGAAGGATCACCCCTCCACTTT
-,TRBJ1-1,TRBV5-1,-,CASSTPPNTEAFF,TGCGCCAGCTCAACACCCCCCAACACTGAAGCTTTCTTT
-,TRBJ1-1,TRBV9,-,CASSASGEPNTEAFF,TGTGCCAGCAGCGCCTCAGGGGAACCGAACACTGAAGCTTTCTTT
-,TRBJ1-3,TRBV29-1,-,CSVETWDTIYF,TGCAGCGTGGAGACCTGGGACACCATATATTTT
-,TRBJ2-2,TRBV4-1,TRBD2,CASSQGGYTGELFF,TGCGCCAGCAGCCAGGGGGGGTACACCGGGGAGCTGTTTTTT
-,TRBJ2-7,TRBV5-8,TRBD1,CASSSKYRGFRSYEQYF,TGTGCCAGCAGTTCTAAATACAGGGGATTTAGGTCCTACGAGCAGTACTTC
-,TRBJ2-3,TRBV20-1,-,CSAPLYDTQYF,TGCAGTGCACCATTATATGATACGCAGTATTTT
-,TRBJ1-5,TRBV10-3,-,CAISQGIGNQPQHF,TGTGCCATCAGTCAGGGGATCGGCAATCAGCCCCAGCATTTT
-,TRBJ2-7,TRBV28,TRBD1,CASSLTNTGTGHEQYF,TGTGCCAGCAGTCTCACTAACACCGGGACAGGGCACGAGCAGTACTTC
-,TRBJ1-1,TRBV5-1,TRBD1,CASSLRTGGNTEAFF,TGCGCCAGCAGCCTACGGACAGGGGGGAACACTGAAGCTTTCTTT
-,TRBJ1-3,TRBV6-1,-,CAALTQGSGNTIYF,TGTGCCGCTCTCACCCAGGGCTCTGGAAACACCATATATTTT
-,TRBJ2-4,TRBV7-9,-,CASSLGSFQYF,TGTGCCAGCAGCTTAGGGTCCTTTCAGTACTTC
-,TRBJ2-5,TRBV25-1,-,CASSEFGGAGETQYF,TGTGCCAGCAGTGAATTTGGGGGCGCAGGTGAGACCCAGTACTTC
-,TRBJ1-1,TRBV6-6,-,CASNRGTEAFF,TGTGCCAGCAACCGAGGCACTGAAGCTTTCTTT
few,TRBJ2-5,TRBV7-2,TRBD2,CASSFGLAGVGRRETQYF,TGTGCCAGCAGCTTTGGACTAGCGGGAGTAGGTCGGAGGGAGACCCAGTACTTC
-,TRBJ1-2,TRBV6-6,-,CASSPDSYGYTF,TGTGCCAGCAGCCCTGACAGCTATGGCTACACCTTC
-,TRBJ2-1,TRBV15,-,CATSRDTVTAGNYNEQFF,TGTGCCACCAGCAGAGATACTGTGACGGCAGGAAACTACAATGAGCAGTTCTTC
-,TRBJ2-3,TRBV18,-,CASSPADTQYF,TGTGCCAGCTCACCCGCGGATACGCAGTATTTT
-,TRBJ1-2,TRBV28,TRBD1,CASSWGTGSGYTF,TGTGCCAGCAGTTGGGGGACAGGTTCCGGCTACACCTTC
-,TRBJ1-4,TRBV5-6,-,CASSLVSQGREKLFF,TGTGCCAGCAGCTTGGTAAGCCAGGGGAGAGAAAAACTGTTTTTT
-,TRBJ1-5,TRBV6-5,TRBD1,CASKKDSGGGQPQHF,TGTGCCAGCAAAAAGGATTCAGGGGGCGGTCAGCCCCAGCATTTT
-,TRBJ1-5,TRBV7-5,-,CVRSPGQGHQPQHF,TGTGTCAGAAGCCCCGGACAGGGGCATCAGCCCCAGCATTTT
-,TRBJ1-5,TRBV9,-,CASSVGPNSNQPQHF,TGTGCCAGCAGCGTAGGGCCGAATAGCAATCAGCCCCAGCATTTT
-,TRBJ1-5,TRBV6-5,-,CASSYAAGLHQPQHF,TGTGCCAGCAGTTATGCCGCGGGCCTCCATCAGCCCCAGCATTTT
-,TRBJ1-1,TRBV27,-,CASRPLSAPNTEAFF,TGTGCCAGCCGCCCCCTGTCAGCTCCAAACACTGAAGCTTTCTTT
-,TRBJ1-2,TRBV5-6,TRBD1,CASNPQGDGYTF,TGTGCCAGCAACCCCCAGGGGGATGGCTACACCTTC
-,TRBJ2-7,TRBV13,TRBD1,CASSLRGGLGYEQYF,TGTGCCAGCAGCCTCCGAGGGGGCCTGGGCTACGAGCAGTACTTC
-,TRBJ2-1,TRBV5-1,TRBD2,CASSLTGGPESYNEQFF,TGCGCCAGCAGCTTGACGGGAGGGCCGGAATCCTACAATGAGCAGTTCTTC
-,TRBJ2-7,TRBV5-1,-,CASSYGQIPREQYF,TGCGCCAGCAGCTACGGACAGATCCCTCGGGAGCAGTACTTC
once,TRBJ2-6,TRBV2,-,CASNAGQLSGANVLTF,TGTGCCAGCAATGCCGGACAGCTCTCTGGGGCCAACGTCCTGACTTTC
-,TRBJ2-1,TRBV9,-,CASSVGPSSYNEQFF,TGTGCCAGCAGCGTTGGACCTAGCTCCTACAATGAGCAGTTCTTC
-,TRBJ2-7,TRBV5-4,TRBD1,CASSRGQDSYEQYF,TGTGCCAGCAGCCGAGGACAGGATTCCTACGAGCAGTACTTC
-,TRBJ2-3,TRBV20-1,-,CSASARDTQYF,TGCAGTGCTTCTGCTAGAGATACGCAGTATTTT
-,TRBJ2-7,TRBV28,-,CASSIMLGTYEQYF,TGTGCCAGCAGTATCATGCTGGGGACCTACGAGCAGTACTTC
-,TRBJ2-7,TRBV27,TRBD1,CASSPVDRDSPYEQYF,TGTGCCAGCAGTCCCGTCGACCGGGACAGCCCCTACGAGCAGTACTTC
large,TRBJ2-1,TRBV10-3,TRBD1,CAIRTGTHNEQFF,TGTGCCATCAGGACAGGGACCCACAATGAGCAGTTCTTC
-,TRBJ2-3,TRBV5-1,TRBD2,CASSLTSGIRGTQYF,TGCGCCAGCAGCTTGACTAGCGGGATACGGGGTACGCAGTATTTT